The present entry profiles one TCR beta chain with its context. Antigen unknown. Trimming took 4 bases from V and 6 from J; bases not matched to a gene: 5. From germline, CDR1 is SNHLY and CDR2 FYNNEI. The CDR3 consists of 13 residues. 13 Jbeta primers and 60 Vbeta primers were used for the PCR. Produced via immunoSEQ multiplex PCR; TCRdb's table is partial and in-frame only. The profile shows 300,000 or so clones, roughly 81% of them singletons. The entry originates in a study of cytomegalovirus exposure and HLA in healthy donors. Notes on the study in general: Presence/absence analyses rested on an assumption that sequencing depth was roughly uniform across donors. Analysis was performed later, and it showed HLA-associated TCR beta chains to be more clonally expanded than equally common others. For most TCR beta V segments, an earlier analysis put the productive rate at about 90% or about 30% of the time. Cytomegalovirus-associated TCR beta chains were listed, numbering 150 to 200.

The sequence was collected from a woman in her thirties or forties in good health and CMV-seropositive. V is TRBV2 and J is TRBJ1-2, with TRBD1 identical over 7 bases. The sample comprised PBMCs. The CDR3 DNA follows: TGTGCCAGCAGTGTCAGGGGGATCGATGGCTACACCTTC. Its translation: CASSVRGIDGYTF.